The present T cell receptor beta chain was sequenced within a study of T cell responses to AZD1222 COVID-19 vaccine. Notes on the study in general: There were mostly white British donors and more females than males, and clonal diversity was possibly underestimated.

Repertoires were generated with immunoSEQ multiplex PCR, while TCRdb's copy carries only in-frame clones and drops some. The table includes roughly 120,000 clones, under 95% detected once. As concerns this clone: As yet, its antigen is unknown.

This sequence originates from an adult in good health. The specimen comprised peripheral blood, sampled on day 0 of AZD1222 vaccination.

Here the CDR3 DNA reads TGTGCCAGCCAATTATCGGGACAGGTGAACGCTCTCGGTGGCTACACCTTC. Encoded protein: CASQLSGQVNALGGYTF. The chain uses TRBV27 and TRBJ1-2, with 8 bases lining up with TRBD1. This CDR3 region has 17 residues. The germline CDR1 and CDR2 sequences are MNHEY and SMNVEV (reference sequence). The junction had 21 bases not matched to a gene; V was cut back by 8 bases and J by 7 bases.